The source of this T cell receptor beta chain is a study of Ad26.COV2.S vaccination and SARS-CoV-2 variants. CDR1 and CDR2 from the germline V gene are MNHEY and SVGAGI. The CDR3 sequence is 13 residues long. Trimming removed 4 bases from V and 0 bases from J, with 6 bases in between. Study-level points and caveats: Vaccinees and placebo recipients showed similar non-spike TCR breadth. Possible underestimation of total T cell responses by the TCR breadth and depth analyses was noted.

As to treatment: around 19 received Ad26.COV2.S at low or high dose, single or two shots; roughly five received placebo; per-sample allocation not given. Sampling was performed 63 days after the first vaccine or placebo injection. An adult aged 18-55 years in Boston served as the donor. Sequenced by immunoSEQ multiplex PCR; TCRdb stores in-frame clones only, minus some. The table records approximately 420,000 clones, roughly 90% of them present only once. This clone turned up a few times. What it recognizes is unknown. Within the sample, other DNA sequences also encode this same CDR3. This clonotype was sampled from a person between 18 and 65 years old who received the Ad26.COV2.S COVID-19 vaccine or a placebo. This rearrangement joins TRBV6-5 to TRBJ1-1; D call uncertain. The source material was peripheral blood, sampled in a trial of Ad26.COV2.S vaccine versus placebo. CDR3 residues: CASSLTLNTEAFF. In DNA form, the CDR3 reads TGTGCCAGCAGTTTGACACTGAACACTGAAGCTTTCTTT.